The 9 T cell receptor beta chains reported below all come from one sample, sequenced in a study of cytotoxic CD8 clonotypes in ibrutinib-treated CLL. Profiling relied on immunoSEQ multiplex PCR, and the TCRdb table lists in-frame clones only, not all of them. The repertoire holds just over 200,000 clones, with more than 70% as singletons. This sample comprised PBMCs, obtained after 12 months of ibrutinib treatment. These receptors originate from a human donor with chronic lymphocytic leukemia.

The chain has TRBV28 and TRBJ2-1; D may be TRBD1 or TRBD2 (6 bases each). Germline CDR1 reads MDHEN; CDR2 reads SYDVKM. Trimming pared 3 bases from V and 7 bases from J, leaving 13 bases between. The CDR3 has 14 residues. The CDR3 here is CASSFPGARNEQFF. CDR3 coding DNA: TGTGCCAGCAGTTTCCCGGGGGCGCGGAATGAGCAGTTCTTC.

CDR3 protein: CASIPGQADQPQHF. CDR3 DNA sequence: TGTGCCAGCATCCCAGGACAGGCTGACCAGCCCCAGCATTTT. This sequence joins TRBV6-1 and TRBJ1-5; the match to TRBD1 covers 7 bases. Per the germline V gene, CDR1 is MNHNS and CDR2 is SASEGT. The CDR3 loop spans 14 amino acids. After removal of 7 bases from V and 7 bases from J, the junction contained 10 bases not matched to a gene.

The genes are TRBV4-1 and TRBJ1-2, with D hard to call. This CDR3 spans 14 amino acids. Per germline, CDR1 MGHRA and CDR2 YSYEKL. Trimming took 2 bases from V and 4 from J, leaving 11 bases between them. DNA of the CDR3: TGCGCCAGCAGCCAATTTTCCGGGAGCTATGGCTACACCTTC. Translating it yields CASSQFSGSYGYTF.

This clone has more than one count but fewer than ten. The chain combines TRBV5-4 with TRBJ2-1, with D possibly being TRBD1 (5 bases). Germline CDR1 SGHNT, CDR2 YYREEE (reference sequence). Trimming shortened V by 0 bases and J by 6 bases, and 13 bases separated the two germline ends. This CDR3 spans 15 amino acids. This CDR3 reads CASSLASSRANEQFF. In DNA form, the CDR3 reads TGTGCCAGCAGCTTGGCCTCTTCCAGGGCCAATGAGCAGTTCTTC.

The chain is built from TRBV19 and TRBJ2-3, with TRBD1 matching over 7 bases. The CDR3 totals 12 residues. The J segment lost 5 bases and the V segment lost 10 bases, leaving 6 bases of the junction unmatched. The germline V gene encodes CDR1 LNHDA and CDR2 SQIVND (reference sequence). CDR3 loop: CATRQGIDTQYF. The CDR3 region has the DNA TGTGCCACCAGACAGGGTATAGATACGCAGTATTTT. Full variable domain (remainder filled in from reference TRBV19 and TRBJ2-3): DGGITQSPKYLFRKEGQNVTLSCEQNLNHDAMYWYRQDPGQGLRLIYYSQIVNDFQKGDIAEGYSVSREKKESFPLTVTSAQKNPTAFYLCATRQGIDTQYFGPGTRLTVL.

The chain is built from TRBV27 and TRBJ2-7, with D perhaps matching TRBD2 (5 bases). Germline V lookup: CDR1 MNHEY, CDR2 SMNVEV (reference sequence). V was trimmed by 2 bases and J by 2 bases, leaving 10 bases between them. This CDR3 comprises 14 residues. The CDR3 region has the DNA TGTGCCAGCAGTTTACTGGGAGAGGCCTACGAGCAGTACTTC. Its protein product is CASSLLGEAYEQYF.

CDR3 DNA sequence: TGCGCCAGCAGCTTTGTAGGGAATGAAAAACTGTTTTTT. Translating gives CASSFVGNEKLFF. This chain joins TRBV5-1 and TRBJ1-4; no firm D call. CDR1 is SGHRS and CDR2 is YFSETQ in the germline V gene. There are 13 residues in the CDR3. Trimming removed 2 bases from V and 5 bases from J, with 7 bases in between.

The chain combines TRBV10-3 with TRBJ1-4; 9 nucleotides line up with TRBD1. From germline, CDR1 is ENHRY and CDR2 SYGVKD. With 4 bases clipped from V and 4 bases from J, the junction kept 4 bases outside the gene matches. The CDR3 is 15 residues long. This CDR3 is CAISAQGAVNEKLFF. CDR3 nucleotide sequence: TGTGCCATCAGTGCACAGGGGGCAGTTAATGAAAAACTGTTTTTT.

The DNA for the CDR3 is TGTGCCTGGTCGACAGGGGACACCGGGGAGCTGTTTTTT. It encodes CAWSTGDTGELFF. This sequence joins TRBV30 and TRBJ2-2; 8 bases map to TRBD1. The CDR3 is 13 amino acids. The ends lost 5 bases at V and 3 bases at J; junction bases unmatched: 2. The V gene's germline CDR1 is GTSNPN and CDR2 SVGIG (reference sequence). The whole variable domain, filled in from reference TRBV30 and TRBJ2-2, reads SQTIHQWPATLVQPVGSPLSLECTVEGTSNPNLYWYRQAAGRGLQLLFYSVGIGQISSEVPQNLSASRPQDRQFILSSKKLLLSDSGFYLCAWSTGDTGELFFGEGSRLTVL.